Here is one T cell receptor beta chain with its context. Its matching antigen is unknown. The sample belongs to a study of cytomegalovirus exposure and HLA in healthy donors. General study results and limits: Sequencing likely generated an artifact that appeared as a cluster of highly shared sequence variants. From TCR beta sequences, most subjects' HLA-A and HLA-B alleles were reportedly predicted accurately. The only immune exposure information that was available was CMV serostatus.

PCR amplification relied on 60 Vbeta primers (plus 13 Jbeta primers). Assay used: immunoSEQ multiplex PCR; TCRdb lists only in-frame clones, some missing. The sample records 100,000 or so clones, about 80% being singletons. The receptor's source is a female donor in good health and CMV-seropositive. The sequenced sample consisted of PBMCs.

CDR3 loop: CASSLNPKNRGVNSYEQYF. The CDR3 DNA is TGTGCCAGCAGCTTAAACCCTAAGAATCGGGGGGTAAATTCCTACGAGCAGTACTTC. J is TRBJ2-5 and V is TRBV7-2; 7 bases line up with TRBD2. TRBJ2-7 explains the end of the DNA better; the J call may be wrong. Per the germline V gene, CDR1 is SGHTA and CDR2 is FQGNSA. CDR3 length: 19 amino acids.